A single sample is the source of the 22 T cell receptor beta chains below, sequenced in a study of identical twins. TCRdb independently ran MiXCR on the 5' RACE reads; one entry per CDR3 protein. The sample includes approximately 670,000 distinct CDR3 sequences, less than 7% of them seen just once. Sequences were obtained from naive T cells sorted from blood. Receptors were obtained from a man between 18 and 29 years old in good health.

V gene TRBV9 combines with J gene TRBJ1-2, with a weak D call TRBD1 (5 bases). V shed 3 bases and J shed 5 bases, with 17 bases lying between them. The germline V gene encodes CDR1 SGDLS and CDR2 YYNGEE. This CDR3 has 15 amino acids. This CDR3 reads CASSGTYSPHYGYTF. CDR3 nucleotide sequence: TGTGCCAGCAGCGGGACATACAGTCCCCATTATGGCTACACCTTC.

V is TRBV5-8 and J is TRBJ2-1; 13 bases are shared with TRBD2. V shed 9 bases and J 2 bases; nucleotides not matched to a gene: 11. This CDR3 is 17 amino acids long. The germline gives CDR1 SGHTS, CDR2 YDEGEE. DNA of the CDR3: TGTGCCACCAGGGGGACTAGCGGGAAAAGGGCCTACAATGAGCAGTTCTTC. Translating it yields CATRGTSGKRAYNEQFF.

This chain connects TRBV20-1 to TRBJ2-2, with no clear D. V lost 5 bases and J lost 0, with 13 bases in between. The CDR3 is made up of 15 amino acids. Germline CDR1 reads DFQATT; CDR2 reads SNEGSKA (reference sequence). The CDR3 sequence is CSAASFEANTGELFF. CDR3 nucleotide sequence: TGCAGTGCTGCATCCTTTGAAGCGAACACCGGGGAGCTGTTTTTT.

V is TRBV3-1 and J is TRBJ2-7; TRBD1 aligns across 7 bases. CDR3 length equals 16 residues. Germline V lookup: CDR1 LGHDT, CDR2 YNNKEL (reference sequence). The J segment lost 3 bases and the V segment lost 1 base, leaving 9 bases of the junction unmatched. As DNA, the CDR3 is TGTGCCAGCAGCCAAGGCCCTACCGGGACAGTCTACGAGCAGTACTTC. Its translation: CASSQGPTGTVYEQYF.

The chain uses TRBV2 and TRBJ1-1, with D possibly matching TRBD1 (6 bases). V lost 10 bases to trimming and J lost 1 base, with 19 bases between them. This CDR3 is 15 amino acids long. Germline CDR1 is SNHLY and CDR2 is FYNNEI. In DNA form, the CDR3 reads TGTGCCACCCGACAACTCAAACAGGGGAACACTGAAGCTTTCTTT. Its protein product is CATRQLKQGNTEAFF.

This clonotype showed up just once. This chain joins TRBV4-1 and TRBJ1-2, with unresolved D. Germline V lookup: CDR1 MGHRA, CDR2 YSYEKL. The V and J ends lost 0 bases and 3 bases respectively, with 8 bases between them. The CDR3 has 14 amino acids. The CDR3 sequence is CASSQDRFDYGYTF. The CDR3 coding sequence is TGCGCCAGCAGCCAAGATAGGTTCGACTATGGCTACACCTTC.

This clonotype was picked up many times. The chain has TRBV20-1 and TRBJ1-1; D not certain. Germline V CDR1 and CDR2: DFQATT, SNEGSKA (reference sequence). The V gene lost 3 bases and the J gene lost 5 bases, with 13 bases spanning the gap. This CDR3 has 13 residues. CDR3 loop: CSASLGYPTEAFF. CDR3 nucleotide sequence: TGCAGTGCTAGTTTGGGATACCCGACTGAAGCTTTCTTT.

V is TRBV7-9 and J is TRBJ2-7, with TRBD2 matching 11 bases. J lost 0 bases, V lost 4 bases, and 5 bases had no gene match. The CDR3 has 16 residues. Germline CDR1 reads SEHNR; CDR2 reads FQNEAQ (reference sequence). The CDR3 sequence: CASSSAGLADSYEQYF. In nucleotides, the CDR3 is TGTGCCAGCAGCTCGGCGGGACTAGCGGACTCCTACGAGCAGTACTTC.

This clonotype was seen a few times. The chain recombines TRBV28 with TRBJ1-2; 8 positions match TRBD1. With 6 bases clipped from V and 8 bases from J, the junction kept 8 bases outside the gene matches. CDR1 and CDR2 (germline): MDHEN, SYDVKM. CDR3 size: 13 residues. As DNA, the CDR3 is TGTGCCAGCAGGGAACCTGGACAGGGAGGCTACACCTTC. This gives the protein CASREPGQGGYTF.

The V call is TRBV19, the J call TRBJ1-5, with TRBD1 as a possible D gene (5 bases). Trimming stripped 6 bases from V and 6 bases from J, with 12 bases between. The length of the CDR3 is 13 residues. Germline loops: CDR1 LNHDA, CDR2 SQIVND (reference sequence). The CDR3 DNA reads TGTGCCAGTAGGAGACAGAAACTTCAGCCCCAGCATTTT. Translating it yields CASRRQKLQPQHF. The complete variable domain, with remaining parts taken from reference TRBV19 and TRBJ1-5, reads DGGITQSPKYLFRKEGQNVTLSCEQNLNHDAMYWYRQDPGQGLRLIYYSQIVNDFQKGDIAEGYSVSREKKESFPLTVTSAQKNPTAFYLCASRRQKLQPQHFGDGTRLSIL.

The V call is TRBV7-2, the J call TRBJ2-1; D may be TRBD1 (6 bases). This CDR3 is built from 13 residues. V lost 9 bases to trimming and J lost 3 bases, with 12 bases between them. The germline gives CDR1 SGHTA, CDR2 FQGNSA. The CDR3 protein is CARGTGFYNEQFF. The CDR3, as DNA: TGTGCCAGGGGTACAGGGTTCTACAATGAGCAGTTCTTC.

The table lists this clonotype with many counts. This chain joins TRBV12-3 or TRBV12-4 and TRBJ1-5; weak D call: TRBD1 (5 bases). V was trimmed by 4 bases and J by 6 bases, leaving 10 bases between them. The CDR3 is made up of 13 amino acids. The CDR3 loop reads CASSSGGSQPQHF. The CDR3 nucleotides are TGTGCCAGCAGTTCCGGGGGGAGTCAGCCCCAGCATTTT.

This clonotype was counted at least ten times. This chain links TRBV20-1 with TRBJ2-6; the D gene is possibly TRBD2 (5 bases). From germline, CDR1 is DFQATT and CDR2 SNEGSKA (reference sequence). This CDR3 comprises 14 residues. With 1 base removed from V and 3 bases from J, the gap between germline ends came to 7 bases. In nucleotides, the CDR3 is TGCAGTGCTAGAGGAGGGAATGGGGCCAACGTCCTGACTTTC. This gives the protein CSARGGNGANVLTF.

This clonotype was recorded a few times. The chain joins TRBV7-6 to TRBJ2-1; TRBD1 is a possible D gene (5 bases). CDR1 is SGHVS and CDR2 is FNYEAQ in the germline V gene. Between the trimmed V and J ends, which lost 2 bases and 8 bases, there was a span of 16 bases. This CDR3 region has 15 residues. CDR3 bases: TGTGCCAGCAGCTTAAGGGGCGGAACAAGGGATGAGCAGTTCTTC. It encodes CASSLRGGTRDEQFF.

The chain employs TRBV5-1 and TRBJ2-5; 8 bases are a match to TRBD1. The germline gives CDR1 SGHRS, CDR2 YFSETQ. The CDR3 length is 16 residues. After removal of 0 bases from V and 3 bases from J, the junction contained 7 bases not matched to a gene. CDR3 residues: CASSLVGTGTKETQYF. The CDR3 DNA is TGCGCCAGCAGCTTGGTTGGGACAGGAACAAAAGAGACCCAGTACTTC.

This clonotype was recorded at least ten times. V and J are TRBV7-2 and TRBJ2-5; 12 bases match TRBD2. CDR3 length: 16 residues. J was trimmed by 4 bases and V by 2 bases; bases with no gene match: 5. The germline V gene has CDR1 SGHTA and CDR2 FQGNSA. DNA of the CDR3: TGTGCCAGCAGCTTACCTAGCGGGAGGGCCGGAGAGACCCAGTACTTC. This codes for CASSLPSGRAGETQYF.

The CDR3 spells CASRFGQANTEAFF. The CDR3 DNA sequence: TGTGCCAGCAGGTTTGGACAGGCTAACACTGAAGCTTTCTTT. This chain connects TRBV12-3 or TRBV12-4 to TRBJ1-1; 7 bases match TRBD1. The CDR3 is 14 amino acids. V lost 6 bases, J lost 2 bases, and 6 bases stayed unmatched.

The sample holds a few counts of this clonotype. The rearrangement joins TRBV7-6 to TRBJ1-5; weak D call: TRBD1 (5 bases). Trimming took 5 bases from V and 3 from J, leaving 17 bases between them. This CDR3 contains 16 residues. Germline V gene lookup returns CDR1 SGHVS and CDR2 FNYEAQ. CDR3 region: CASSPYTVQVNQPQHF. CDR3 nucleotide sequence: TGTGCCAGCAGCCCATATACGGTACAGGTCAATCAGCCCCAGCATTTT.

This clonotype was found many times. CDR3 region: CASTHGGPDGYTF. The CDR3 DNA sequence: TGTGCCAGCACCCACGGGGGACCTGATGGCTACACCTTC. V gene TRBV6-1 combines with J gene TRBJ1-2; D is possibly TRBD1 (5 bases). The CDR3 covers 13 residues. V was trimmed by 7 bases and J by 6 bases, leaving 15 bases between them. Germline CDR1 reads MNHNS; CDR2 reads SASEGT.

This sequence joins TRBV12-5 and TRBJ2-7, with TRBD1 as a possible D gene (5 bases). The V end was cut by 3 bases, the J end by 3 bases, with 9 bases between. Germline-derived CDR1 and CDR2 are LGHNT and FRNRAP. This CDR3 has 13 residues. The CDR3 reads CASGLGVYYEQYV. For the CDR3, the DNA is TGTGCTAGTGGTTTAGGGGTATACTACGAGCAGTACGTC.

Only a few counts were recorded for this clonotype. The chain recombines TRBV3-1 with TRBJ1-5; D is possibly TRBD1 (5 bases). Germline V gives CDR1 LGHDT, CDR2 YNNKEL (reference sequence). The CDR3 covers 15 residues. The V and J ends lost 0 bases and 2 bases respectively, with 8 bases between them. CDR3 residues: CASSQDSGGNQPQHF. The CDR3 DNA reads TGTGCCAGCAGCCAAGATTCGGGGGGCAATCAGCCCCAGCATTTT.

This clonotype was counted many times. The chain is built from TRBV10-3 and TRBJ1-1; D is uncertain. V was shortened by 4 bases and J by 1 base, with 1 base between the two germline ends. The germline V gene encodes CDR1 ENHRY and CDR2 SYGVKD. The CDR3 totals 11 residues. The CDR3 loop reads CAISANTEAFF. CDR3 coding DNA: TGTGCCATCAGTGCGAACACTGAAGCTTTCTTT.